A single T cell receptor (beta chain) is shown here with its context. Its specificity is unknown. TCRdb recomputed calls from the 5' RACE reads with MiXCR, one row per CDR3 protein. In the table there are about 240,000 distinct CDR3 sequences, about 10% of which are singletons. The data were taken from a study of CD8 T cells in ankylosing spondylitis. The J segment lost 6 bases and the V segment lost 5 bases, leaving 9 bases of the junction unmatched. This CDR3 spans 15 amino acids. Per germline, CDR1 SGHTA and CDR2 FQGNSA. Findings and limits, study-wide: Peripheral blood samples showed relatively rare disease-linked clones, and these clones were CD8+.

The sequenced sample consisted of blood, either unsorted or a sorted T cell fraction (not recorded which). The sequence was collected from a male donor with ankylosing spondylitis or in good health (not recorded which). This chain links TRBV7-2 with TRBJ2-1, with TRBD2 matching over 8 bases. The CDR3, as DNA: TGTGCCAGCAGCCGTTCAATCACTAGCGGCAATGAGCAGTTCTTC. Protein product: CASSRSITSGNEQFF.